Each of the 3 T cell receptor beta chains below was sequenced from the same sample in a study of blood T cell repertoires in COVID-19. Sequencing used immunoSEQ multiplex PCR; TCRdb keeps in-frame clones, though not all of them. Counted here are roughly 32,000 clones, about 85% occurring once; the ten biggest clones make up 44%. Input material: peripheral blood. The receptors were sampled from a man aged 60-69 years with active or convalescent COVID-19.

V gene TRBV6-6 combines with J gene TRBJ2-5; perhaps TRBD2 as D (6 bases). The CDR3 totals 16 residues. Trimming pared 2 bases from V and 5 bases from J, leaving 18 bases between. Per germline, CDR1 MNHNY and CDR2 SVGAGI (reference sequence). CDR3 sequence (DNA): TGTGCCAGCAGTTACGACGGGAGAGGTTCCGAGGAGACCCAGTACTTC. Translation gives CASSYDGRGSEETQYF.

V is TRBV4-1 and J is TRBJ2-5; a possible D gene is TRBD2 (5 bases). The CDR3 totals 14 residues. Germline-derived CDR1 and CDR2 are MGHRA and YSYEKL. Trimming took 6 bases from V and 5 from J, leaving 16 bases between them. CDR3 coding DNA: TGCGCCAGCAGAGCTAGCCCCGGGGTGGAGACCCAGTACTTC. This gives the protein CASRASPGVETQYF.

The J gene is TRBJ2-3, the V gene TRBV5-1, with D perhaps TRBD2 (5 bases). The CDR3 totals 14 residues. Germline-derived CDR1 and CDR2 are SGHRS and YFSETQ. The V and J ends lost 2 bases and 0 bases respectively, with 7 bases between them. The CDR3: CASSFRDSTDTQYF. In DNA form, the CDR3 reads TGCGCCAGCAGCTTCCGGGATAGCACAGATACGCAGTATTTT.